The T cell receptor beta chain described here comes from a study of blood T cells in healthy people across ages (dated by TCRdb to 2013 to 2016). With respect to the entire study: In model experiments, template switching captured about one uniquely barcoded TCR beta cDNA molecule for every two T cells. For two donors (one aged 18 to 30 and one aged 80 or older), the study analyzed two additional independent replicas of 1 million unique cDNA reads from the same blood draw. Age-related changes in TCR beta repertoire diversity were measured in the study by deep sequencing normalized with unique cDNA molecular identifiers. Four age groups were formed from the donors: young (average around 15 years), middle-aged (just under 40), aged (roughly 56) and long-lived (82). To avoid experimental bias, donors of different ages were randomly spread across the sequencing lanes. On the study overall, not on this receptor specifically: Donor CMV infection status was unknown, potentially confounding age-related changes in expanded clonotypes. Because profiling used bulk unsorted PBMCs, naive and antigen-experienced compartments could not be compared conclusively. Estimates of total diversity based on one million sequenced T cells were considered lower bounds and underestimates. Observed TCR beta diversity per million T cells fell roughly linearly with age, and a significant reduction was already apparent by age around 40. Compared with the aged group, the long-lived group had more naive CD4+ T cells, fewer expanded clones and increased TCR diversity, a pattern suggesting age selection. Observed TCR beta diversity correlated strongly with the percentage of naive T cells measured by flow cytometry.

V gives up 10 bases and J gives up 4 bases, and the segment between their germline ends measures 20 bases. Including the terminal cysteine and phenylalanine, the CDR3 comprises 16 residues. The only DNA kept is the CDR3, 48 bases in frame from the first base. CDR1 and CDR2 (MNHNS, SASEGT) derive from the germline V gene. This clonotype was detected ten times or more. The clone's antigen remains unknown. Qualities for individual bases were not recorded, and no much larger clone is one base off. Systemically healthy Caucasian individuals from Russia, over 30 in total and aged about 6 to 95 years, were included as donors. Around 10 milliliters of peripheral blood were collected from each donor into EDTA-treated Vacutainer tubes. Ficoll-Paque density-gradient centrifugation was used to isolate PBMCs, with at least 6.5 million per sample. Total RNA, at least 6 micrograms per sample, was extracted from PBMCs with Trizol reagent. For every donor, an aliquot of PBMCs went through flow cytometry to measure the percentages of naive CD45RAhigh/CD27high T cells.

Libraries were made using 5' RACE. The sequencer was an Illumina HiSeq 2500. A second 7 to 11 cycle PCR used a sample-barcoded 5' primer and a J-beta primer mix. Each TCR beta cDNA molecule received a unique molecular identifier from a template-switch 5' adaptor carrying 12 random nucleotides. Each sample yielded at least 3 million CDR3-containing paired-end reads. All of the RNA was converted into first-strand cDNA using the Mint cDNA synthesis kit, with a TRBC-specific oligonucleotide serving as the primer. After uracil-DNA glycosylase treatment, a first 18-cycle PCR used universal primers M1SS and BC2_uni_R on all cDNA. Regarding the original processing steps: For normalization, 1 million high-quality reads were randomly selected from each sample, with every read carrying a distinct molecular identifier. Reads sharing molecular identifiers were discarded rather than binned into consensus sequences. MiTCR, set to a Q25 quality threshold and the strictest error-elimination algorithm, was used for CDR3 identification, clonotype clustering and error correction. A nonparametric unseen species model with Euler transformation was used to estimate lower-bound total TCR beta diversity. TCRdb itself trimmed the public reads at Q25 with fastp, ran MiXCR and retained productive beta chains. CDR3 protein duplicates are merged, each entry listing the most common genes and DNA. For this entry, the V and J calls and clone size follow TCRdb and not the study's own pipeline. The sample table records 650,000 to 700,000 distinct CDR3 sequences; about a third of these occur just once. The top ten clonotypes cover less than 20% of the sample.

This TCR derives from a woman of 80 years or more in good health. Donor details come from another sample of the same person, matched by shared clones. In this chain, TRBV6-1 is recombined with TRBJ2-6; the D match is possibly TRBD1 or TRBD2, with 6 bases aligned in each. Specimen: blood. The encoded CDR3 is CATLARGVTGANVLTF. The DNA sequence is TGTGCCACCTTAGCGAGGGGGGTAACAGGGGCCAACGTCCTGACTTTC.